The sequence of this T cell receptor beta chain was determined in a study of identical twins. In its sample, this clonotype was seen many times. The CDR3 runs 16 residues. Germline CDR1 KGHDR, CDR2 SFDVKD. The V segment lost 2 bases and the J segment 1 base; nucleotides outside the gene matches: 5. TCRdb recomputed calls from the 5' RACE reads with MiXCR, one row per CDR3 protein. The data hold 450,000 or so distinct CDR3 sequences, with about a fifth observed a single time. The sample consisted of naive T cells sorted from blood. This clonotype originated in a man over 45 in good health. The rearrangement links TRBV24-1 to TRBJ2-3, with 7 bases aligning to TRBD1. The CDR3 reads CATSDSDGTGTDTQYF. Here the CDR3 DNA reads TGTGCCACCAGTGATTCCGATGGGACAGGCACAGATACGCAGTATTTT.